This TCR beta chain was identified during a study of shared clonotypes between healthy human individuals. Study overall: Participating donors consisted of two women and a few men aged 18 to 49. The plates for each donor numbered three CD4 naive, three CD4 memory, two CD8 naive and one CD8 memory.

At the deep level, the assay was run. Data came from immunoSEQ multiplex PCR; TCRdb stores just in-frame clones and leaves some out. The data contain around 2.1 million clones, 93% of them singletons. Study-level points and caveats: It was expected that sequencing depth would affect clonotype sharing among donors.

This CDR3 has 11 residues. Trimming stripped 7 bases from V and 7 bases from J, with 11 bases between. In germline, CDR1 is SGDLS, CDR2 YYNGEE. Naive CD8 cells comprised CD45RO-negative, CCR7-positively selected cells, excluding terminally differentiated effector memory CD45RA+ cells. As to this clone: What it recognizes is unknown.

The chain couples TRBV9 to TRBJ1-2, with unresolved D. The specimen was naive CD8+ T cells from PBMCs. The clonotype was recovered from a man younger than 30 in good health. Some clones in this sample may be carry-over from other donors' samples. This chain's CDR3 is CASESASGYTF. The CDR3, as DNA: TGTGCCAGCGAAAGTGCTTCTGGCTACACCTTC.